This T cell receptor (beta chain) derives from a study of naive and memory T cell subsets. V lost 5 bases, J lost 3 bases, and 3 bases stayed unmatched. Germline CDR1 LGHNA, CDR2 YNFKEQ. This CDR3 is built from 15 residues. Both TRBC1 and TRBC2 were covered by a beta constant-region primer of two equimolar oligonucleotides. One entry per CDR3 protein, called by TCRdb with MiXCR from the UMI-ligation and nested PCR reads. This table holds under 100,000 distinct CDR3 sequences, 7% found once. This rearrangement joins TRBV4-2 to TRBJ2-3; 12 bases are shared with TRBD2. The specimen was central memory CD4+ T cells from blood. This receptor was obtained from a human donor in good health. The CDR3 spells CASSDGTSGTDTQYF. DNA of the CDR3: TGTGCCAGCAGCGACGGGACTAGCGGGACAGATACGCAGTATTTT.